A single sample gave rise to the 21 T cell receptor beta chains below, sequenced in a study of blood T cell repertoires in COVID-19. Clones were sequenced by immunoSEQ multiplex PCR, and TCRdb holds only the in-frame ones, with some missing. This sample has tens of thousands of clones; about 90% occur once, and the top ten carry 40% to 45%. Specimen: peripheral blood. The receptors derive from a woman aged 55-70 years with COVID-19, enrolled during active disease.

The J gene is TRBJ2-5, the V gene TRBV27, with D tentatively TRBD1 (6 bases). V lost 5 bases, J lost 4 bases, and 17 bases lay in between. Germline V gene sequence: CDR1 MNHEY, CDR2 SMNVEV (reference sequence). The CDR3 contains 15 residues. The CDR3 bases are TGTGCCAGCAGTCCCTCGACAGGTTGGCCAGAGACCCAGTACTTC. Translating it yields CASSPSTGWPETQYF.

The chain is built from TRBV30 and TRBJ1-2; D is unclear. V dropped 4 bases and J dropped 8 bases, with 14 bases sitting between them. The CDR3 covers 12 residues. The V gene's germline CDR1 is GTSNPN and CDR2 SVGIG (reference sequence). CDR3 coding DNA: TGTGCCTGGATGCCTCAACCCGGGGGCTACACCTTC. Translation: CAWMPQPGGYTF.

The V and J genes are TRBV4-3 and TRBJ2-3, with 8 bases fitting TRBD2. CDR3 length: 16 amino acids. Germline CDR1 LGHNA, CDR2 YSLEER. Germline trimming cut 5 bases from V and 0 bases from J; bases unmatched to any gene: 7. The CDR3 loop is CASSSTAGASTDTQYF. CDR3 nucleotides: TGCGCCAGCAGCTCCACAGCGGGAGCGAGCACAGATACGCAGTATTTT.

This chain uses TRBV25-1 with TRBJ1-4, with 7 bases fitting TRBD1. Germline-derived CDR1 and CDR2 are MGHDK and SYGVNS. V was pared by 6 bases and J by 6 bases, with 4 bases of the junction left unmatched. The CDR3 contains 13 residues. CDR3 nucleotides: TGTGCCAGCAGAGACAGGGTGGATGAAAAACTGTTTTTT. This sequence encodes CASRDRVDEKLFF.

This sequence joins TRBV18 and TRBJ2-1; 7 bases fit TRBD1. Germline V gene lookup returns CDR1 KGHSH and CDR2 LQKENI. V shed 3 bases and J 4 bases; nucleotides not matched to a gene: 6. The CDR3 runs to 15 residues. CDR3 nucleotides: TGTGCCAGCTCACCCGACCGGGACAGTTACAATGAGCAGTTCTTC. Protein: CASSPDRDSYNEQFF.

The table lists this clone with a count of one. V is TRBV9 and J is TRBJ2-2, with D hard to call. This CDR3 contains 15 residues. V was trimmed by 4 bases and J by 5 bases, leaving 15 bases between them. The germline V gene encodes CDR1 SGDLS and CDR2 YYNGEE. The DNA of the CDR3 is TGTGCCAGCAGCCCCTCAAGTCAGTGGACCGGGGAGCTGTTTTTT. This translates into CASSPSSQWTGELFF. Together with reference TRBV9 and TRBJ2-2, the CDR3 gives the full variable domain: DSGVTQTPKHLITATGQRVTLRCSPRSGDLSVYWYQQSLDQGLQFLIQYYNGEERAKGNILERFSAQQFPDLHSELNLSSLELGDSALYFCASSPSSQWTGELFFGEGSRLTVL.

The V gene is TRBV7-2, the J gene TRBJ2-7; TRBD1 matches at 10 bases. The CDR3 loop spans 14 amino acids. Germline-derived CDR1 and CDR2 are SGHTA and FQGNSA. Unmatched junction bases numbered 5, after V lost 3 bases and J lost 6 bases. CDR3 region: CASSFIGTGAEQYF. The DNA for the CDR3 is TGTGCCAGCAGCTTTATAGGGACAGGGGCCGAGCAGTACTTC.

This sequence joins TRBV19 and TRBJ1-2; no reliable D call. CDR3 length: 14 residues. The V end lost 6 bases, the J end lost 4 bases, and 15 bases lay between the germline ends. Germline V gives CDR1 LNHDA, CDR2 SQIVND (reference sequence). The CDR3 nucleotides are TGTGCCAGTAGGGACTGGGGAGAAAGCTATGGCTACACCTTC. It specifies CASRDWGESYGYTF.

The gene calls are TRBV27 and TRBJ2-7, with unresolved D. This CDR3 has 12 residues. Germline assignment: CDR1 MNHEY and CDR2 SMNVEV (reference sequence). V lost 2 bases to trimming and J lost 6 bases, with 8 bases between them. DNA of the CDR3: TGTGCCAGCAGTTTACTAGAAGGCGAGCAGTACTTC. Its translation is CASSLLEGEQYF.

The sample holds one count of this clone. The genes are TRBV13 and TRBJ2-2, with D tentatively TRBD2 (6 bases). CDR1 is PRHDT and CDR2 is FYEKMQ in the germline V gene (reference sequence). V lost 3 bases, J lost 2 bases, and 16 bases lay in between. The CDR3 contains 17 residues. The CDR3 here is CASSFGMMRGNTGELFF. CDR3 DNA sequence: TGTGCCAGCAGCTTTGGTATGATGCGGGGAAACACCGGGGAGCTGTTTTTT.

J is TRBJ2-3 and V is TRBV6-1, with TRBD1 identical over 9 bases. The CDR3 runs to 15 residues. J was trimmed by 6 bases and V by 3 bases; bases with no gene match: 7. Germline values: CDR1 MNHNS, CDR2 SASEGT. CDR3 sequence (DNA): TGTGCCAGCAGTGAGCAGGACAGGGGTCGGGATACGCAGTATTTT. Amino acid sequence: CASSEQDRGRDTQYF.

The V call is TRBV27, the J call TRBJ2-7; TRBD1 might be the D (5 bases). Per germline, CDR1 MNHEY and CDR2 SMNVEV (reference sequence). The CDR3 extends over 15 amino acids. Trimming took off 3 bases at V and 0 bases at J, with 12 bases between the two ends. The chain's CDR3 is CASSFGQGHSYEQYF. The CDR3 region has the DNA TGTGCCAGCAGTTTCGGGCAGGGTCACTCCTACGAGCAGTACTTC.

The CDR3 DNA is TGTGCCAGCAGCTTTACGAGCTCTGGAAACACCATATATTTT. Translation: CASSFTSSGNTIYF. The rearrangement uses TRBV7-2 and TRBJ1-3; no clear D. Trimming took off 3 bases at V and 0 bases at J, with 6 bases between the two ends. The V gene's germline CDR1 is SGHTA and CDR2 FQGNSA. The CDR3 consists of 14 residues. Looking up the rest from reference TRBV7-2 and TRBJ1-3 gives the full variable domain: GAGVSQSPSNKVTEKGKDVELRCDPISGHTALYWYRQSLGQGLEFLIYFQGNSAPDKSGLPSDRFSAERTGGSVSTLTIQRTQQEDSAVYLCASSFTSSGNTIYFGEGSWLTVV.

The chain couples TRBV29-1 to TRBJ2-1; maybe TRBD2 (5 bases). Trimming left V 2 bases short and J 9 bases short, with 14 bases between. Germline-derived CDR1 and CDR2 are SQVTM and ANQGSEA. CDR3 size: 13 residues. CDR3 nucleotides: TGCAGCGTTGAAAAGGAGGCAGGAAGTGAGCAGTTCTTC. Amino acids: CSVEKEAGSEQFF.

The chain couples TRBV7-8 to TRBJ1-6; 9 positions agree with TRBD1. V gave up 3 bases and J gave up 8 bases; unmatched junction bases: 5. Germline assignment: CDR1 SGHVS and CDR2 FQNEAQ. The CDR3 consists of 15 residues. The CDR3, as DNA: TGTGCCAGCAGCTTCATCGACAGGGGGGATTCACCCCTCCACTTT. Its protein product is CASSFIDRGDSPLHF.

This chain links TRBV4-2 with TRBJ1-1, with D possibly TRBD1 on 5 matching bases. The germline V gene encodes CDR1 LGHNA and CDR2 YNFKEQ. The CDR3 has 15 residues. V was trimmed by 5 bases and J by 6 bases, leaving 19 bases between them. CDR3 sequence: CASSIPTSGGSEAFF. CDR3 coding DNA: TGTGCCAGCAGCATCCCGACAAGTGGGGGGTCTGAAGCTTTCTTT.

The V gene is TRBV6-5, the J gene TRBJ2-5; D is possibly TRBD1 (5 bases). V lost 6 bases to trimming and J lost 0 bases, with 14 bases between them. Germline V gene lookup returns CDR1 MNHEY and CDR2 SVGAGI. The CDR3 runs 15 residues. This chain's CDR3 is CASSGTTVYQETQYF. As DNA, the CDR3 is TGTGCCAGCAGCGGTACGACAGTGTACCAAGAGACCCAGTACTTC.

The chain combines TRBV6-5 with TRBJ1-4; 8 bases match TRBD1. The CDR3 is 14 amino acids. V shed 5 bases, J shed 8 bases, and the junction held 7 bases outside the gene matches. Germline assignment: CDR1 MNHEY and CDR2 SVGAGI. CDR3 DNA sequence: TGTGCCAGCAGTATGACAGGGGCCCAAGAAAAACTGTTTTTT. Translation: CASSMTGAQEKLFF.

The rearrangement links TRBV19 to TRBJ1-4; 10 bases match TRBD1. The CDR3 is 18 amino acids. Per the germline V gene, CDR1 is LNHDA and CDR2 is SQIVND (reference sequence). J was trimmed by 8 bases and V by 5 bases; bases with no gene match: 17. The CDR3 protein is CASSPSRDRGPAGEKLFF. CDR3 nucleotide sequence: TGTGCCAGTAGTCCCTCCCGGGACAGGGGACCCGCCGGGGAAAAACTGTTTTTT. Full variable domain (remainder filled in from reference TRBV19 and TRBJ1-4): DGGITQSPKYLFRKEGQNVTLSCEQNLNHDAMYWYRQDPGQGLRLIYYSQIVNDFQKGDIAEGYSVSREKKESFPLTVTSAQKNPTAFYLCASSPSRDRGPAGEKLFFGSGTQLSVL.

The rearrangement uses TRBV2 and TRBJ1-2; the D is unclear. Germline CDR1 is SNHLY and CDR2 is FYNNEI. The CDR3 consists of 15 residues. V lost 0 bases and J lost 8, with 16 bases in between. The CDR3: CASSEARQDGGGYTF. As DNA, the CDR3 is TGTGCCAGCAGTGAAGCAAGACAAGACGGAGGGGGCTACACCTTC.

This chain uses TRBV10-2 with TRBJ2-1; tentatively, D is TRBD1 (6 bases). Germline values: CDR1 WSHSY, CDR2 SAAADI. The CDR3 has 13 amino acids. V was trimmed by 1 base and J by 7 bases, leaving 8 bases between them. CDR3 protein: CASSELQGNEQFF. As DNA, the CDR3 is TGCGCCAGCAGTGAGTTGCAGGGGAATGAGCAGTTCTTC.